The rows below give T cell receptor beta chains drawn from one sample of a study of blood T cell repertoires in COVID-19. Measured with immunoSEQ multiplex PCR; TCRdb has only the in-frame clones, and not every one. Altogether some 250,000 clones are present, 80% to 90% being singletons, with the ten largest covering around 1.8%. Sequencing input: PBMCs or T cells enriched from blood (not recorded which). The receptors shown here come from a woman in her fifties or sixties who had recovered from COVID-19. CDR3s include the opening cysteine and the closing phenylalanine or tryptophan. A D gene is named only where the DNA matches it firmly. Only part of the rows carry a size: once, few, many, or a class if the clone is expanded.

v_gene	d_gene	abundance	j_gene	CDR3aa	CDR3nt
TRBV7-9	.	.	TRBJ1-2	CASSLLSGYTF	TGTGCCAGCAGCTTACTGAGTGGCTACACCTTC
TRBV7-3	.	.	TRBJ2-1	CASSFSISYNEQFF	TGTGCCAGCAGCTTTTCAATCTCCTACAATGAGCAGTTCTTC
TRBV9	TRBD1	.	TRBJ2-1	CASSPRQGPLGNEQFF	TGTGCCAGCAGCCCCCGACAGGGTCCCCTAGGGAATGAGCAGTTCTTC
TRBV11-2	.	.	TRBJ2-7	CASSSSSGLSYEQYF	TGTGCCAGCAGCTCCTCCTCGGGTTTAAGCTACGAGCAGTACTTC
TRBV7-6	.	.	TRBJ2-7	CASSPSYEQYF	TGTGCCAGCAGCCCCTCTTACGAGCAGTACTTC
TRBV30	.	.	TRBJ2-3	CAWANYDTGSSTDTQYF	TGTGCCTGGGCTAACTATGATACAGGGTCGAGCACAGATACGCAGTATTTT
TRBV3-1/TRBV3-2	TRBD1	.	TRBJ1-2	CASSQDRGTGYGYTF	TGTGCCAGCAGCCAAGACAGGGGGACGGGCTATGGCTACACCTTC
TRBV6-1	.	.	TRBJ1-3	CASSEGGPIYF	TGTGCCAGCAGTGAAGGGGGGCCCATATATTTT
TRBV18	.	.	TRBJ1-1	CASGQGNTEAFF	TGTGCCAGCGGTCAGGGGAACACTGAAGCTTTCTTT
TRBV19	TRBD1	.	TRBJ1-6	CASNADRDSPLHF	TGTGCCAGTAACGCGGACAGGGATTCACCCCTCCACTTT
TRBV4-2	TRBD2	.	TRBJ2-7	CASSQDGRAGEQYF	TGTGCCAGCAGCCAAGACGGGAGGGCTGGGGAGCAGTACTTC
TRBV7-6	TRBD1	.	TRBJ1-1	CASSARQGNTEAFF	TGTGCCAGCAGCGCCCGACAGGGGAACACTGAAGCTTTCTTT
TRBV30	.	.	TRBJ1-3	CAWSSNGNTIYF	TGTGCCTGGAGTTCTAATGGAAACACCATATATTTT
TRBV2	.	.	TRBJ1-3	CASAGEGNTIYF	TGTGCCAGCGCGGGTGAGGGAAACACCATATATTTT
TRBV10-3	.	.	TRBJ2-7	CAIRNDRGGTNEQYF	TGTGCCATCAGAAACGACAGGGGCGGGACTAACGAGCAGTACTTC
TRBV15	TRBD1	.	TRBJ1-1	CATSPGQGTLSTEAFF	TGTGCCACCAGCCCAGGACAGGGGACGTTGAGCACTGAAGCTTTCTTT
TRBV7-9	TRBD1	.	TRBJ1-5	CASSSWDRDPPNQPQHF	TGTGCCAGCAGCTCGTGGGACAGAGATCCGCCGAATCAGCCCCAGCATTTT
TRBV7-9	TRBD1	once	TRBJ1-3	CASSFPQGLGNTIYF	TGTGCCAGCAGCTTCCCACAGGGGCTTGGAAACACCATATATTTT
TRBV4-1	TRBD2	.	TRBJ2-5	CASSQGGLAGGPGETQYF	TGCGCCAGCAGCCAGGGGGGACTAGCGGGAGGGCCGGGAGAGACCCAGTACTTC
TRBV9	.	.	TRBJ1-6	CASSTSGTQSNSPLHF	TGTGCCAGCAGCACAAGTGGGACACAAAGTAATTCACCCCTCCACTTT
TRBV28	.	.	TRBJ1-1	CASNGGGGNTEAFF	TGTGCCAGTAATGGGGGGGGAGGGAACACTGAAGCTTTCTTT
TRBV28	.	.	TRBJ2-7	CASSPPDSSYEQYF	TGTGCCAGCAGTCCCCCCGACAGTTCCTACGAGCAGTACTTC
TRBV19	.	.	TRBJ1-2	CASSQMGGIFDGYTF	TGTGCCAGTAGTCAAATGGGGGGGATCTTCGATGGCTACACCTTC
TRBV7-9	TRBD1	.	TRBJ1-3	CASSLGRQGTGEAGNTIYF	TGTGCCAGCAGCTTGGGGAGACAGGGTACCGGTGAGGCTGGAAACACCATATATTTT
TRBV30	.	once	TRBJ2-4	CAWSPRRGNIQYF	TGTGCCTGGAGCCCCCGGAGGGGTAACATTCAGTACTTC
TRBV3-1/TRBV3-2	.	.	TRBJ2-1	CASSQDRLAGRGEQFF	TGTGCCAGCAGCCAAGATCGGCTAGCAGGTCGAGGTGAGCAGTTCTTC
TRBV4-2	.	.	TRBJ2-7	CASSQDWGTRRSYEQYF	TGTGCCAGCAGCCAAGATTGGGGGACACGCCGCTCCTACGAGCAGTACTTC
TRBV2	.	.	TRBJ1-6	CASSEAVPGAPYNSPLHF	TGTGCCAGCAGTGAAGCGGTCCCAGGGGCACCCTATAATTCACCCCTCCACTTT
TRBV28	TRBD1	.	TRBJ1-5	CASSLFTGGSNQPQHF	TGTGCCAGCAGTTTATTCACAGGGGGCAGCAATCAGCCCCAGCATTTT
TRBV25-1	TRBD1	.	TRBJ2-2	CASSAPAGDRGTGELFF	TGTGCCAGCAGTGCTCCCGCTGGGGACAGGGGGACCGGGGAGCTGTTTTTT
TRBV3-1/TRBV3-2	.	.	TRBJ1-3	CASSQEAGNTIYF	TGTGCCAGCAGCCAAGAGGCAGGAAACACCATATATTTT
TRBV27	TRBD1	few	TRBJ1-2	CASSLFATGEHGYTF	TGTGCCAGCAGTTTATTCGCGACAGGGGAACATGGCTACACCTTC
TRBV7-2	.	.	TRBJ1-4	CASSLGGEREKLFF	TGTGCCAGCAGCTTAGGGGGAGAGCGTGAAAAACTGTTTTTT
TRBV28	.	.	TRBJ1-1	CASSSPQARAEAFF	TGTGCCAGCAGTTCCCCCCAGGCCAGGGCTGAAGCTTTCTTT
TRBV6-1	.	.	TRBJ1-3	CASSERPLRETGNTIYF	TGTGCCAGCAGTGAACGACCCTTAAGGGAGACTGGAAACACCATATATTTT
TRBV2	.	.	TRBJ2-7	CASSKRVGQGSEQYF	TGTGCCAGCAGTAAAAGGGTCGGGCAGGGAAGCGAGCAGTACTTC
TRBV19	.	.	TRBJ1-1	CASSRQFTEAFF	TGTGCCTCTTCCCGACAGTTCACTGAAGCTTTCTTT
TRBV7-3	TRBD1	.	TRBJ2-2	CASSRDSTGELFF	TGTGCCAGCAGCCGGGACAGCACCGGGGAGCTGTTTTTT
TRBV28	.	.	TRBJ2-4	CASRAAGQTKNIQYF	TGTGCCAGCAGGGCTGCGGGACAGACTAAAAACATTCAGTACTTC
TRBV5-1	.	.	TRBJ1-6	CASSRSGMSSPLHF	TGCGCCAGCAGCCGATCAGGGATGAGTTCACCCCTCCACTTT
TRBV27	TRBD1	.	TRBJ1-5	CASRPGGSNQPQHF	TGTGCCAGCAGACCAGGGGGTAGCAATCAGCCCCAGCATTTT
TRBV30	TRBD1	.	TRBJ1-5	CAWDRGAGQPQHF	TGTGCCTGGGACAGGGGGGCGGGTCAGCCCCAGCATTTT
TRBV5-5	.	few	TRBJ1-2	CASSYSGVYGYTF	TGTGCCAGCAGCTATTCGGGTGTCTATGGCTACACCTTC
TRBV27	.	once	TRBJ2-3	CASSLGAATDTQYF	TGTGCCAGCAGTTTAGGGGCGGCCACAGATACGCAGTATTTT
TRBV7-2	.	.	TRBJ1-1	CASSSLANTEAFF	TGTGCCAGCAGCTCCTTGGCGAACACTGAAGCTTTCTTT
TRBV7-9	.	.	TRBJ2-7	CASSPRIARSYEQYF	TGTGCCAGCAGCCCCCGGATAGCTAGGTCCTACGAGCAGTACTTC
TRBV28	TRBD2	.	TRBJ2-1	CASSSGSGGTNEQFF	TGTGCCAGCAGTTCTGGGAGCGGGGGGACGAATGAGCAGTTCTTC
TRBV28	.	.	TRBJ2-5	CASHPGGRRQETQYF	TGTGCCAGCCACCCCGGGGGGCGGCGGCAAGAGACCCAGTACTTC